The rows below give T cell receptor beta chains drawn from one sample of a study of T cells in Graves' hyperthyroidism and ophthalmopathy. TCRdb re-called the multiplex PCR reads with MiXCR, one entry per CDR3 protein. Among some 440,000 distinct CDR3 sequences listed, more than 15% were seen once. Sample: blood. All receptors come from a woman aged 18-35 years with Graves' hyperthyroidism. Both conserved end residues are part of each CDR3. Each record gives: clone size, V gene, CDR3 protein. Clone size is not always given. Where it is, it says once, few, many or a class for expanded clones.

clone_size: few
v_call: TRBV19
cdr3_aa: CATSLSGSGNTDTQYF

clone_size: .
v_call: TRBV28
cdr3_aa: CASSFPQGKIGNTIYF

clone_size: many
v_call: TRBV28
cdr3_aa: CASSPRQGRTYEQYF

clone_size: .
v_call: TRBV6-2/TRBV6-3
cdr3_aa: CASSGLRGTGPNQPQHF

clone_size: .
v_call: TRBV2
cdr3_aa: CASSADSSTGELFF

clone_size: many
v_call: TRBV20-1
cdr3_aa: CSAGKRERPSYNEQFF

clone_size: .
v_call: TRBV12-3/TRBV12-4
cdr3_aa: CASSLDSTSSGNTIYF

clone_size: many
v_call: TRBV20-1
cdr3_aa: CSAQREAYNEQFF

clone_size: many
v_call: TRBV20-1
cdr3_aa: CSAGDRRNTEAFF

clone_size: few
v_call: TRBV5-1
cdr3_aa: CASSLMQGGEKLFF

clone_size: once
v_call: TRBV4-1
cdr3_aa: CASSYLSSGNTIYF

clone_size: many
v_call: TRBV7-9
cdr3_aa: CASSLNDGGPSHEQYF

clone_size: .
v_call: TRBV2
cdr3_aa: CASSRTWTGETQYF

clone_size: few
v_call: TRBV9
cdr3_aa: CASSVEDRNVHEQYF

clone_size: .
v_call: TRBV3-1
cdr3_aa: CASSQDYRLAGESGANVLTF

clone_size: .
v_call: TRBV7-2
cdr3_aa: CASSLGGTGGREGYTF

clone_size: .
v_call: TRBV28
cdr3_aa: CASSLGGFDPFF

clone_size: .
v_call: TRBV20-1
cdr3_aa: CSARNTTRTGKNYGYTF

clone_size: .
v_call: TRBV5-4
cdr3_aa: CASSWDASGIWEQFF

clone_size: many
v_call: TRBV7-9
cdr3_aa: CASSPKPEIQETQYF

clone_size: many
v_call: TRBV7-9
cdr3_aa: CASSWNRDLYREQYF

clone_size: many
v_call: TRBV6-1
cdr3_aa: CASSIQGGSNYGYTF

clone_size: many
v_call: TRBV5-1
cdr3_aa: CASSLRTSSYEQYF

clone_size: .
v_call: TRBV6-1
cdr3_aa: CASRPTWTVTNEKLFF

clone_size: few
v_call: TRBV7-9
cdr3_aa: CASSFLASAYGYTF

clone_size: many
v_call: TRBV12-3/TRBV12-4
cdr3_aa: CASLQGLSKNIQYF

clone_size: many
v_call: TRBV27
cdr3_aa: CASGTVPLEYTEAFF

clone_size: .
v_call: TRBV29-1
cdr3_aa: CSVETGWPYEQYF

clone_size: many
v_call: TRBV28
cdr3_aa: CASNQLAGARRETQYF

clone_size: .
v_call: TRBV5-1
cdr3_aa: CASSPGTAMNTEAFF

clone_size: many
v_call: TRBV28
cdr3_aa: CASSLFSSYETQYF

clone_size: .
v_call: TRBV7-6
cdr3_aa: CASSSGTSGRETQYF

clone_size: many
v_call: TRBV28
cdr3_aa: CASGTGLVNTEAFF

clone_size: .
v_call: TRBV6-2/TRBV6-3
cdr3_aa: CASSGTELNEAFF

clone_size: many
v_call: TRBV6-1
cdr3_aa: CASTTAGQGSVGYEQFF